A single sample gave rise to the 9 T cell receptor beta chains below, sequenced in a study of read filtering for tumor transcriptome and immune sequencing. From roughly 400 ng of RNA, a library with molecular barcoded alpha/delta and beta/gamma adaptors was made. In TCRdb, the reads were re-called with MiXCR into one record per CDR3 protein. The sample records 39,000 or so distinct CDR3 sequences, roughly 12% being singletons. The sequenced sample was a population of CD138-negative cells sorted from bone marrow. The source is a donor aged 40 or older with multiple myeloma.

At least ten counts were recorded for this clonotype. The chain couples TRBV7-9 to TRBJ2-1; D is possibly TRBD2 (5 bases). Per germline, CDR1 SEHNR and CDR2 FQNEAQ (reference sequence). V dropped 1 base and J dropped 7 bases, with 14 bases sitting between them. The CDR3 spans 15 residues. The CDR3 sequence is CASSLGMGSLNEQFF. DNA of the CDR3: TGTGCCAGCAGCTTAGGGATGGGGAGCTTGAATGAGCAGTTCTTC.

This clonotype has at least ten counts. The rearrangement links TRBV6-2 or TRBV6-3 to TRBJ2-3, with 11 bases fitting TRBD2. This CDR3 has 15 amino acids. V lost 6 bases to trimming and J lost 4 bases; unmatched junction nucleotides: 6. Germline loops: CDR1 MNHEY, CDR2 SVGEGT. CDR3 sequence reads: CASSRLAGNPDTQYF. In DNA, the CDR3 is TGTGCCAGCAGCCGACTAGCGGGAAATCCAGATACGCAGTATTTT.

There are many counts of this clonotype. In DNA, the CDR3 is TGTGCCAGCCGGCAGCTGTATAGCAATCAGCCCCAGCATTTT. Translating it yields CASRQLYSNQPQHF. V usage is TRBV28 and J usage is TRBJ1-5; D gene ambiguous. The CDR3 totals 14 residues. V dropped 8 bases and J dropped 0 bases, with 11 bases sitting between them. CDR1 and CDR2 from the germline V gene are MDHEN and SYDVKM.

This clonotype was detected ten times or more. The chain employs TRBV6-1 and TRBJ2-3; possibly TRBD2 for D (6 bases). The CDR3 sequence is 16 residues long. Germline assignment: CDR1 MNHNS and CDR2 SASEGT. Trimming took 2 bases from V and 0 from J, leaving 12 bases between them. DNA of the CDR3: TGTGCCAGCAGTGAAAGGGCGGGATCTAGCACAGATACGCAGTATTTT. It encodes CASSERAGSSTDTQYF.

This clonotype occurred once. This may be a read error: a much more frequent sequence differs by one nucleotide. The CDR3 does not end in the conserved phenylalanine or tryptophan, so this is likely a read error. The chain recombines TRBV4-1 with TRBJ2-1, with D perhaps matching TRBD1 (6 bases). The germline CDR1 and CDR2 sequences are MGHRA and YSYEKL. Deletions cut 0 bases from V and 5 bases from J, with 11 bases between. There are 15 residues in the CDR3. The DNA for the CDR3 is TGCGCCAGCAGCCAAGATGGGACAAACGACAATGAGCAGTTCTAC. Its protein product is CASSQDGTNDNEQFY.

In its sample, this clonotype was seen many times. The chain combines TRBV7-2 with TRBJ1-5; the match to TRBD1 covers 8 bases. After removal of 5 bases from V and 4 bases from J, the junction contained 4 bases not matched to a gene. Germline V CDR1 and CDR2: SGHTA, FQGNSA. The CDR3 is 14 amino acids. This CDR3 is CASSTGQGNQPQHF. In DNA, the CDR3 is TGTGCCAGCAGCACAGGACAGGGTAATCAGCCCCAGCATTTT.

This clonotype was found many times. V is TRBV19 and J is TRBJ2-7; D unclear. The CDR3 runs to 12 residues. V lost 4 bases and J lost 0, with 4 bases in between. Germline V lookup: CDR1 LNHDA, CDR2 SQIVND (reference sequence). The CDR3 DNA follows: TGTGCCAGTAGTACCCTCTCCTACGAGCAGTACTTC. As protein: CASSTLSYEQYF.

In this sample, this clonotype turned up many times. This chain joins TRBV5-4 and TRBJ2-1, with D uncertain. Germline lookup yields CDR1 SGHNT and CDR2 YYREEE (reference sequence). The CDR3 has 11 amino acids. V was cut by 3 bases and J by 7 bases, with 5 bases left in between. The CDR3 protein is CASSSENEQFF. In DNA form, the CDR3 reads TGTGCCAGCAGCTCGGAGAATGAGCAGTTCTTC.

As regards this clonotype: A read error may be the cause here, since a much bigger clone is one base away. V usage is TRBV28 and J usage is TRBJ2-5; D gene unclear. Germline values: CDR1 MDHEN, CDR2 SYDVKM. This CDR3 is 12 amino acids long. The CDR3 region is CASSLYGEAQYF. CDR3 nucleotide sequence: TGTGCCAGCAGTTTATACGGAGAGGCCCAGTACTTC. Using reference TRBV28 and TRBJ2-5 for the parts outside the CDR3, the full variable domain is DVKVTQSSRYLVKRTGEKVFLECVQDMDHENMFWYRQDPGLGLRLIYFSYDVKMKEKGDIPEGYSVSREKKERFSLILESASTNQTSMYLCASSLYGEAQYFGPGTRLLVL.